A single sample is the source of the 21 T cell receptor beta chains below, sequenced in a study of blood T cell repertoires in COVID-19. Here immunoSEQ multiplex PCR was the method, and the copy in TCRdb shows in-frame clones only, minus some. The sample yields about 160,000 clones, around 85% seen once. Sequences were obtained from peripheral blood. The receptors were gathered from a human donor with acute or convalescent COVID-19. The donor label of this sample is uncertain.

V and J are TRBV7-3 and TRBJ2-2; 9 nucleotides line up with TRBD1. The CDR3 covers 16 residues. Germline lookup yields CDR1 SGHTA and CDR2 FQGTGA. Trimming at V came to 3 bases and at J to 8 bases, leaving 10 bases not matched to a gene. The CDR3 loop is CASSLLGTGKGGELFF. In DNA, the CDR3 is TGTGCCAGCAGCTTGCTCGGGACAGGGAAAGGTGGGGAGCTGTTTTTT.

The CDR3 spells CSVDRTGANVLTF. CDR3 nucleotide sequence: TGCAGCGTGGACAGGACTGGGGCCAACGTCCTGACTTTC. The V and J genes are TRBV29-1 and TRBJ2-6; 7 bases line up with TRBD1. Germline assignment: CDR1 SQVTM and CDR2 ANQGSEA. This CDR3 spans 13 amino acids. Germline trimming cut 6 bases from V and 2 bases from J; bases unmatched to any gene: 1.

The V gene is TRBV5-5, the J gene TRBJ2-5; 7 nucleotides match TRBD1. V dropped 4 bases and J dropped 5; count of bases not matched to a gene: 5. The CDR3 covers 13 residues. CDR1 is SGHKS and CDR2 is YYEKEE in the germline V gene (reference sequence). The CDR3 is CASSKGARETQYF. Here the CDR3 DNA reads TGTGCCAGCAGCAAGGGGGCACGGGAGACCCAGTACTTC.

The chain uses TRBV27 and TRBJ1-1; tentatively, D is TRBD1 (6 bases). V was shortened by 3 bases and J by 0 bases, with 11 bases between the two germline ends. This CDR3 is built from 15 residues. In germline, CDR1 is MNHEY, CDR2 SMNVEV (reference sequence). The CDR3 DNA sequence: TGTGCCAGCAGTTTGGTAGGGGGGGTGAACACTGAAGCTTTCTTT. The encoded protein is CASSLVGGVNTEAFF.

This chain joins TRBV12-3 or TRBV12-4 and TRBJ1-1, with D unclear. V was shortened by 4 bases and J by 4 bases, with 10 bases between the two germline ends. This CDR3 is 13 amino acids long. The CDR3 DNA follows: TGTGCCAGCAGTTATACGGAGGGCACTGAAGCTTTCTTT. Translating it yields CASSYTEGTEAFF.

The J gene is TRBJ1-1, the V gene TRBV28, with D hard to call. The CDR3 totals 14 residues. Germline CDR1 MDHEN, CDR2 SYDVKM. V lost 5 bases and J lost 3, with 13 bases in between. The CDR3 reads CASSVLGKYTEAFF. CDR3 bases: TGTGCCAGCAGTGTCCTCGGGAAATACACTGAAGCTTTCTTT.

V usage is TRBV11-2 and J usage is TRBJ1-5; D perhaps matches TRBD1 (5 bases). The CDR3 is made up of 15 amino acids. Trimming shortened V by 2 bases and J by 9 bases, and 17 bases separated the two germline ends. Germline loops: CDR1 SGHAT, CDR2 FQNNGV. The CDR3 is CASSLSSTGGSPQHF. In DNA, the CDR3 is TGTGCCAGCAGCTTAAGCTCGACGGGGGGATCGCCCCAGCATTTT.

This clone was found many times. The chain has TRBV19 and TRBJ1-1; 8 positions match TRBD1. Germline values: CDR1 LNHDA, CDR2 SQIVND (reference sequence). The CDR3 sequence is 14 residues long. With V trimmed by 6 bases and J by 1 base, 4 bases remained unmatched. The CDR3 here is CASRLGQANTEAFF. The CDR3 nucleotides read TGTGCCAGTAGACTGGGACAGGCGAACACTGAAGCTTTCTTT.

The CDR3 spells CASTKSRENTEAFF. For the CDR3, the DNA is TGTGCCAGCACCAAATCGCGGGAGAACACTGAAGCTTTCTTT. The chain joins TRBV6-5 to TRBJ1-1; D call uncertain. V was shortened by 7 bases and J by 1 base, with 13 bases between the two germline ends. The CDR3 length is 14 residues. CDR1 and CDR2 (germline): MNHEY, SVGAGI.

The chain employs TRBV7-9 and TRBJ1-3, with 7 bases identical to TRBD1. The V segment lost 4 bases and the J segment 4 bases; nucleotides outside the gene matches: 4. The CDR3 extends over 14 amino acids. Germline V gene data show CDR1 as SEHNR and CDR2 as FQNEAQ (reference sequence). The CDR3 loop reads CASSYDREGNTIYF. In DNA form, the CDR3 reads TGTGCCAGCAGCTACGACAGGGAGGGAAACACCATATATTTT.

The V gene is TRBV9, the J gene TRBJ1-2; the D is unclear. Germline CDR1 and CDR2: SGDLS and YYNGEE. Trimming took 3 bases from V and 4 from J, leaving 4 bases between them. The CDR3 runs to 11 residues. The CDR3: CASSDFYGYTF. The DNA of the CDR3 is TGTGCCAGCAGCGACTTCTATGGCTACACCTTC.

The chain recombines TRBV4-2 with TRBJ1-2; D is possibly TRBD1 (6 bases). Trimming stripped 6 bases from V and 0 bases from J, with 14 bases between. Germline V gene lookup returns CDR1 LGHNA and CDR2 YNFKEQ. The CDR3 sequence is 15 residues long. The CDR3 coding sequence is TGTGCCAGCAGTCTGACCGGGACACCTAACTATGGCTACACCTTC. Protein: CASSLTGTPNYGYTF.

The rearrangement links TRBV19 to TRBJ2-2; D gene unclear. Trimming removed 5 bases at V and 5 bases at J, with 9 bases between. The CDR3 totals 13 residues. The V gene's germline CDR1 is LNHDA and CDR2 SQIVND (reference sequence). Here the CDR3 DNA reads TGTGCCAGTAGTGGAGCCAGAACCGGGGAGCTGTTTTTT. It encodes CASSGARTGELFF.

The CDR3 loop is CASRLQGTTEAFF. CDR3 DNA: TGTGCCAGCAGGCTACAGGGGACCACTGAAGCTTTCTTT. The chain recombines TRBV2 with TRBJ1-1, with 7 bases matching TRBD1. Germline trimming cut 6 bases from V and 4 bases from J; bases unmatched to any gene: 5. The CDR3 length is 13 residues. Germline assignment: CDR1 SNHLY and CDR2 FYNNEI.

This chain connects TRBV18 to TRBJ2-7, with D possibly matching TRBD2 (5 bases). The CDR3 runs 13 residues. Trimming stripped 4 bases from V and 7 bases from J, with 14 bases between. Germline values: CDR1 KGHSH, CDR2 LQKENI. The CDR3 region is CASSLPGVREQYF. CDR3 coding DNA: TGTGCCAGCTCACTCCCCGGGGTCAGAGAGCAGTACTTC.

This sequence joins TRBV6-1 and TRBJ2-1; 8 nucleotides agree with TRBD2. Germline V gene data show CDR1 as MNHNS and CDR2 as SASEGT. V was pared by 2 bases and J by 4 bases, with 10 bases of the junction left unmatched. There are 17 residues in the CDR3. This chain's CDR3 is CASSERTVGGGYNEQFF. CDR3 coding DNA: TGTGCCAGCAGTGAACGTACCGTAGGCGGGGGGTACAATGAGCAGTTCTTC.

The gene calls are TRBV7-8 and TRBJ1-1; the D gene is possibly TRBD1 (5 bases). Per the germline V gene, CDR1 is SGHVS and CDR2 is FQNEAQ. V lost 3 bases to trimming and J lost 3 bases, with 8 bases between them. The CDR3 spans 13 residues. The CDR3 loop reads CASSFDSDTEAFF. The CDR3 nucleotides are TGTGCCAGCAGCTTCGACAGTGACACTGAAGCTTTCTTT.

V is TRBV6-6 and J is TRBJ1-3, with D unclear. CDR1 is MNHNY and CDR2 is SVGAGI in the germline V gene (reference sequence). This CDR3 spans 14 amino acids. V lost 4 bases and J lost 0, with 7 bases in between. This CDR3 reads CASSSLVSGNTIYF. For the CDR3, the DNA is TGTGCCAGCAGTTCCCTCGTCTCTGGAAACACCATATATTTT.

This clone has a handful of counts. The CDR3 is CAAYRDGNTIYF. The CDR3 DNA reads as TGTGCCGCCTACAGGGATGGAAACACCATATATTTT. The chain uses TRBV6-4 and TRBJ1-3; possible D gene TRBD1, 6 bases. CDR3 size: 12 residues. CDR1 and CDR2 from the germline V gene are MRHNA and SNTAGT. V was clipped by 11 bases and J by 3 bases, with 11 bases between them.

The V call is TRBV6-5, the J call TRBJ1-1; 8 bases map to TRBD1. CDR1 MNHEY and CDR2 SVGAGI come from the germline V gene. CDR3 length: 16 amino acids. Losses at the gene ends were 0 bases for V and 2 bases for J; bases not matched to a gene: 5. CDR3 in amino acids: CASSYSRAGGNTEAFF. CDR3 nucleotides: TGTGCCAGCAGTTACTCGCGGGCAGGGGGCAACACTGAAGCTTTCTTT.

The rearrangement links TRBV29-1 to TRBJ2-1, with 8 bases identical to TRBD2. CDR1 and CDR2 from the germline V gene are SQVTM and ANQGSEA. After removal of 6 bases from V and 0 bases from J, the junction contained 7 bases not matched to a gene. This CDR3 is built from 15 residues. In nucleotides, the CDR3 is TGCAGCGTAATCGGGGGGGCCACCTCCTACAATGAGCAGTTCTTC. It specifies CSVIGGATSYNEQFF.